The TCR beta chain under discussion was sequenced for a study of T-cell reconstitution after alpha-beta-depleted transplantation in children. Findings and caveats of the study: Reported findings indicate that, about two months after transplant, alpha-beta T cells came from several hundred expanded clones, which were derived from non-depleted graft cells.

V was cut by 4 bases and J by 0 bases, with 21 bases left in between. The CDR3 is 18 residues long. Germline loops: CDR1 SQVTM, CDR2 ANQGSEA. This clonotype was counted only a few times. Its target is not known. As it was prepared, the TCRbeta library received unique molecular identifiers. TCRdb redid the calling of the PCR reads with MiXCR, one entry per CDR3 protein. Of hundreds of thousands of distinct CDR3 sequences listed, around 13% were seen once; the top ten hold over 2%. This sequence originates from a male patient aged 10 to 17 who had a stem cell transplant for acute myeloid leukemia, so the T cells may come from the graft donor. The sequences come from PBMCs, mostly from graft donor cells, collected 360 days after TCRalphabeta/CD19-depleted stem cell transplant. V usage is TRBV29-1 and J usage is TRBJ2-2; D tentatively fits TRBD1 or TRBD2 (5 bases each). DNA for the CDR3: TGCAGCGTTGGGCCGCTTAGGGGCGGACTCGCGAACACCGGGGAGCTGTTTTTT. Amino acids: CSVGPLRGGLANTGELFF.